This is a list of T cell receptor beta chains from one sample in a study of OX40 agonist ivuxolimab in advanced cancers. The method was immunoSEQ multiplex PCR; TCRdb's version includes in-frame clones alone and lacks a portion of them. The table includes about 100,000 clones, roughly 90% detected once. Sample: CD4+ or CD8+ T cells sorted from blood, taken in a trial of the OX40 agonist ivuxolimab. The source of these receptors is an adult with an advanced solid tumor such as melanoma, head and neck, liver or kidney cancer. Both conserved end residues are trimmed from each CDR3.

v_gene	j_gene	CDR3aa
TRBV2	TRBJ1-1	ASSGGGSITEAF
TRBV6-6	TRBJ2-4	ASSLDLAKNIQY
TRBV27	TRBJ1-2	ASSSTPGNNYGYT
TRBV11-2	TRBJ2-7	ASSSPRDRGEQY
TRBV28	TRBJ1-1	ASSLKYTEAF
TRBV5-8	TRBJ2-4	ASNSKSAAKNIQY
TRBV25-1	TRBJ2-2	ASSDVSVNTGELF
TRBV10-2	TRBJ2-6	ASSEVRGANVLT
TRBV18	TRBJ2-7	ASSPPSGVDEQY
TRBV11-2	TRBJ2-5	ASSLEGQAQGAQY
TRBV2	TRBJ1-5	ASIMASNQPQH
TRBV2	TRBJ2-1	ASSERDTAYNEQF
TRBV6-5	TRBJ2-7	ASSKGLQRYEQY